The clone carrying this T cell receptor (beta chain) has at least ten counts. Arm-PCR of CDR3 regions and iRepertoire HTBI primers were used to build TCR beta libraries. TCRdb recomputed calls from the multiplex PCR reads with MiXCR, one row per CDR3 protein. This sample carries 550,000 to 600,000 distinct CDR3 sequences, approximately 16% of them seen once, and the ten largest clones take around 11%. Time point reported: newly diagnosed GD, antithyroid drugs for less than 3 months. With RNA extracted from PBMCs as input, the TCR library was made. This specimen comes from a study of regulatory T cells in long-lasting Graves disease. Study context: Graves' patients, newly diagnosed, had taken antithyroid drugs under 3 months.

The ends were cut back, 4 bases at V and 0 bases at J, with 13 bases in the middle. The CDR3 has 16 residues. These data are also associated with another study on T cells in Graves' hyperthyroidism and ophthalmopathy. That work states: HTBI primers were employed in a first-round RT-PCR of the TCR CDR3. Within blood appeared most thyroid clonotypes that had expanded above 0.001.

The V and J genes are TRBV12-3 or TRBV12-4 and TRBJ2-4; D ambiguous. This specimen consisted of peripheral blood mononuclear cells (PBMCs), obtained at new diagnosis, from a patient treated with antithyroid drugs. The source is a man younger than 35 with Graves disease. CDR3: CASSYSGDLAKNIQYF. The CDR3 DNA follows: TGTGCCAGCAGTTACTCAGGTGACCTAGCCAAAAACATTCAGTACTTC.